Below are 14 T cell receptor beta chains sequenced from a single sample in a study of CD8 T cells in ankylosing spondylitis. One entry per CDR3 protein, called by TCRdb with MiXCR from the 5' RACE reads. The sample comprises some 130,000 distinct CDR3 sequences, about 7.3% of which are singletons, and around 12% rests with the top ten. The sequencing input was blood, either unsorted or a sorted T cell fraction (not recorded which). The receptors shown here come from a female donor with ankylosing spondylitis or in good health (not recorded which).

This clonotype showed up many times. The CDR3 spells CASSLGRGRTDTQYF. In DNA, the CDR3 is TGTGCCAGCAGCTTGGGGCGGGGGCGCACAGATACGCAGTATTTT. The chain recombines TRBV5-6 with TRBJ2-3; a possible D gene is TRBD2 (7 bases). Germline V gene sequence: CDR1 SGHDT, CDR2 YYEEEE. The CDR3 runs 15 residues. V dropped 0 bases and J dropped 1 base, with 9 bases sitting between them.

The J gene is TRBJ1-2, the V gene TRBV30, with 7 bases aligning to TRBD1. The J segment lost 5 bases and the V segment lost 4 bases, leaving 10 bases of the junction unmatched. This CDR3 is built from 14 residues. Germline CDR1 and CDR2: GTSNPN and SVGIG (reference sequence). In DNA form, the CDR3 reads TGTGCCTGGATGACAGGGAAGGGGACTTATGGCTACACCTTC. Its translation: CAWMTGKGTYGYTF.

V gene TRBV20-1 combines with J gene TRBJ1-1, with unresolved D. The CDR3 length is 13 residues. The V end was cut by 8 bases, the J end by 1 base, with 14 bases between. Per germline, CDR1 DFQATT and CDR2 SNEGSKA (reference sequence). This CDR3 reads CSPRQDGNTEAFF. The CDR3 region has the DNA TGCAGTCCCCGGCAGGACGGGAACACTGAAGCTTTCTTT.

This clonotype was seen ten or more times. V is TRBV5-1 and J is TRBJ1-5, with a tentative D call TRBD1 (5 bases). Deletions cut 0 bases from V and 5 bases from J, with 9 bases between. This CDR3 has 14 residues. The germline V gene has CDR1 SGHRS and CDR2 YFSETQ. This CDR3 reads CASSLEGVDQPQHF. The CDR3 nucleotides are TGCGCCAGCAGCTTGGAAGGGGTTGATCAGCCCCAGCATTTT.

The table lists this clonotype with many counts. The CDR3 here is CASSLAEDRTEAFF. The CDR3 coding sequence is TGTGCCAGCAGTTTAGCGGAGGACCGCACTGAAGCTTTCTTT. This sequence joins TRBV12-3 or TRBV12-4 and TRBJ1-1; D is undetermined. This CDR3 comprises 14 residues. Between the trimmed V and J ends, which lost 0 bases and 4 bases, there was a span of 9 bases.

This clonotype turned up a few times. V and J are TRBV27 and TRBJ2-1; the match to TRBD2 covers 7 bases. After removal of 0 bases from V and 4 bases from J, the junction contained 0 bases not matched to a gene. Germline V CDR1 and CDR2: MNHEY, SMNVEV (reference sequence). The CDR3 consists of 14 residues. CDR3 protein: CASSLSRGYNEQFF. CDR3 bases: TGTGCCAGCAGTTTATCGCGGGGGTACAATGAGCAGTTCTTC.

This clonotype was detected many times. The chain recombines TRBV7-2 with TRBJ2-5; no clear D. The germline gives CDR1 SGHTA, CDR2 FQGNSA. Trimming pared 5 bases from V and 6 bases from J, leaving 10 bases between. The CDR3 runs to 12 residues. Here the CDR3 reads CASSPTQQTQYF. CDR3 sequence (DNA): TGTGCCAGCAGCCCGACTCAACAGACCCAGTACTTC.

This clonotype came up many times. The genes are TRBV7-9 and TRBJ2-5; no clear D gene. V was clipped by 1 base and J by 0 bases, with 6 bases between them. The germline CDR1 and CDR2 sequences are SEHNR and FQNEAQ (reference sequence). The CDR3 has 14 amino acids. CDR3 in amino acids: CASSLGLYQETQYF. CDR3 bases: TGTGCCAGCAGCTTAGGGCTATACCAAGAGACCCAGTACTTC.

This clonotype was seen at least ten times. J is TRBJ1-2 and V is TRBV5-1; D perhaps matches TRBD1 (5 bases). Germline V gene lookup returns CDR1 SGHRS and CDR2 YFSETQ. The CDR3 consists of 13 residues. The germline V and J ends were trimmed by 4 bases and 4 bases, with 11 bases remaining between them. The CDR3 loop is CASSRGESYGYTF. CDR3 DNA: TGCGCCAGCAGCCGGGGGGAGTCCTATGGCTACACCTTC.

Ten or more counts support this clonotype. This chain joins TRBV5-1 and TRBJ1-4; tentative D call: TRBD1 (6 bases). The CDR3 runs 15 residues. The germline V gene has CDR1 SGHRS and CDR2 YFSETQ. Trimming took 4 bases from V and 2 from J, leaving 12 bases between them. The CDR3 bases are TGCGCCAGCAGCCCGGGTGGGGGCACTAATGAAAAACTGTTTTTT. This gives the protein CASSPGGGTNEKLFF.

This clonotype was observed at least ten times. The chain has TRBV28 and TRBJ1-2; D is ambiguous. With 6 bases removed from V and 0 bases from J, the gap between germline ends came to 11 bases. The germline CDR1 and CDR2 sequences are MDHEN and SYDVKM. This CDR3 has 14 amino acids. CDR3 region: CASSSHQANYGYTF. The CDR3 DNA reads as TGTGCCAGCAGCTCACACCAGGCTAACTATGGCTACACCTTC.

This clonotype was observed at least ten times. The J gene is TRBJ1-2, the V gene TRBV12-3 or TRBV12-4, with 10 positions matching TRBD1. The CDR3 contains 14 residues. Trimming cost V 6 bases and J 5 bases; bases outside gene matches: 6. CDR3 sequence reads: CASSRRTGGYGYTF. The CDR3 bases are TGTGCCAGCAGCCGTAGGACAGGGGGATATGGCTACACCTTC.

The CDR3 DNA follows: TGCAGTGCTTTGGACAGAGGAGGCACTGAAGCTTTCTTT. Translated, it gives CSALDRGGTEAFF. The chain recombines TRBV20-1 with TRBJ1-1; D may be TRBD1 (6 bases). This CDR3 comprises 13 residues. Trimming pared 5 bases from V and 4 bases from J, leaving 14 bases between. Germline CDR1 DFQATT, CDR2 SNEGSKA (reference sequence).

This clonotype was recorded at least ten times. The chain employs TRBV6-1 and TRBJ1-6, with 9 bases aligning to TRBD1. The germline CDR1 and CDR2 sequences are MNHNS and SASEGT. The CDR3 consists of 14 residues. The V and J ends lost 7 bases and 8 bases, in that order; junction bases with no gene match: 6. CDR3: CASITGGSHSPLHF. Here the CDR3 DNA reads TGTGCCAGCATCACAGGGGGCTCCCATTCACCCCTCCACTTT.